The 3 T cell receptor beta chains below come from one sample, sequenced in a study of CD8+ T cells in alopecia areata. As to treatment: oral pan-JAK inhibitor, 5-10 mg twice daily. RNA, once extracted, was reverse transcribed into cDNA for use as the sequencing template. Sequenced by immunoSEQ multiplex PCR; TCRdb stores in-frame clones only, minus some. Counted here are around 270,000 clones, roughly 64% occurring once; the ten biggest clones make up approximately 2%. The specimen comprised CD4+ T cells sorted from blood, sampled at week 24, from a patient treated with tofacitinib. The receptors originated from a human donor with alopecia areata.

The chain couples TRBV5-1 to TRBJ1-1, with D perhaps matching TRBD1 (6 bases). This CDR3 is 14 amino acids long. Per the germline V gene, CDR1 is SGHRS and CDR2 is YFSETQ. The V end lost 8 bases, the J end lost 0 bases, and 14 bases lay between the germline ends. The CDR3 loop reads CASKLDSMNTEAFF. CDR3 nucleotide sequence: TGCGCCAGTAAGCTGGACAGCATGAACACTGAAGCTTTCTTT.

The chain couples TRBV25-1 to TRBJ1-5; 9 bases line up with TRBD1. Germline CDR1 MGHDK, CDR2 SYGVNS. The CDR3 length is 16 residues. Germline trimming cut 4 bases from V and 5 bases from J; bases unmatched to any gene: 9. CDR3 region: CASSGAGTGPHQPQHF. DNA for the CDR3: TGTGCCAGCAGTGGCGCCGGGACAGGGCCCCATCAGCCCCAGCATTTT.

The chain is built from TRBV28 and TRBJ2-2, with 10 bases aligning to TRBD1. The CDR3 consists of 15 residues. CDR1 is MDHEN, CDR2 SYDVKM, per germline. V gave up 4 bases and J gave up 5 bases; unmatched junction bases: 4. CDR3 loop: CASSSSGQGTGELFF. The CDR3 coding sequence is TGTGCCAGCAGTTCCTCGGGACAGGGGACCGGGGAGCTGTTTTTT.